A single sample gave rise to the 4 T cell receptor beta chains below, sequenced in a study of cytomegalovirus exposure and HLA in healthy donors. Produced via immunoSEQ multiplex PCR; TCRdb's table is partial and in-frame only. Of 220,000 or so clones listed, approximately 88% were seen once; the top ten hold over 13%. What was sequenced was PBMCs. These receptors were taken from a woman in her twenties or thirties in good health and CMV-seropositive.

The V and J genes are TRBV28 and TRBJ2-1; no reliable D call. From germline, CDR1 is MDHEN and CDR2 SYDVKM. V lost 8 bases to trimming and J lost 2 bases, with 13 bases between them. The CDR3 has 14 amino acids. CDR3 residues: CASGDTLTYNEQFF. The CDR3 DNA sequence: TGTGCCAGCGGGGATACCCTTACCTACAATGAGCAGTTCTTC.

The chain uses TRBV9 and TRBJ2-1, with D uncertain. Per the germline V gene, CDR1 is SGDLS and CDR2 is YYNGEE. The CDR3 is 12 residues long. Trimming stripped 4 bases from V and 7 bases from J, with 9 bases between. The CDR3 DNA is TGTGCCAGCAGCCCTGGAGAGAATGAGCAGTTCTTC. Amino acid sequence: CASSPGENEQFF.

The chain links TRBV6-1 to TRBJ1-2; D not resolved. The V gene lost 2 bases and the J gene lost 6 bases, with 7 bases spanning the gap. The germline gives CDR1 MNHNS, CDR2 SASEGT. CDR3 length: 12 residues. The CDR3 protein is CASSERGHGYTF. Written as DNA, the CDR3 is TGTGCCAGCAGTGAACGAGGGCATGGCTACACCTTC.

This rearrangement joins TRBV6-5 to TRBJ1-1, with D hard to call. From germline, CDR1 is MNHEY and CDR2 SVGAGI. V dropped 2 bases and J dropped 7 bases, with 11 bases sitting between them. This CDR3 is built from 13 residues. The CDR3 DNA follows: TGTGCCAGCAGTTACCGGCAGAACTTTGAAGCTTTCTTT. Translating it yields CASSYRQNFEAFF.